The source of this T cell receptor beta chain is a study of blood T cell repertoires in COVID-19. Study details: In each case, the material was cDNA or gDNA derived from T cells, B-cell-depleted T cells, or PBMCs.

Patients from Seattle were sampled longitudinally, starting during active infection. Original processing methods: Reference gene primer amplification yielded estimated nucleated cell counts. TCRdb's table, derived via immunoSEQ multiplex PCR, lists solely in-frame clones and lacks some. V, J and clone size derive from that table, while D and trimming were established from the DNA sequence. The sample holds about 200,000 clones; about 82% are singletons and the top ten take about 0.91%. CDR1 is DFQATT and CDR2 is SNEGSKA in the germline V gene (reference sequence). Trimming took 2 bases from V and 8 from J, leaving 7 bases between them. This CDR3 is 11 amino acids long.

This chain uses TRBV20-1 with TRBJ2-1; no definite D call. What was sequenced was peripheral blood. The receptor comes from a man in his 60s with COVID-19, enrolled during active disease. This CDR3 reads CSARFFDEQFF. DNA for the CDR3: TGCAGTGCTAGATTCTTCGATGAGCAGTTCTTC.